A single sample gave rise to the 27 T cell receptor beta chains below, sequenced in a study of T-cell memory formation after mild COVID-19. TCRdb processed the 5' RACE reads anew with MiXCR; each CDR3 protein has one entry. Of about 190,000 distinct CDR3 sequences listed, about 16% are singletons. The sequencing input was PBMCs or a T cell subset sorted from them (not recorded which). These receptors all come from an adult woman who had mild COVID-19 (a few samples of this study predate the infection). Cell type and time point are not known.

The J gene is TRBJ2-3, the V gene TRBV19, with a weak D call TRBD2 (6 bases). The CDR3 has 15 residues. The V gene's germline CDR1 is LNHDA and CDR2 SQIVND (reference sequence). V was trimmed by 3 bases and J by 2 bases, leaving 12 bases between them. The CDR3 DNA reads TGTGCCAGTAGTATGGGGAGGATTTCCACAGATACGCAGTATTTT. Amino acid sequence: CASSMGRISTDTQYF.

This clonotype showed up just a few times. The V gene is TRBV9, the J gene TRBJ1-2; D is undetermined. V was trimmed by 3 bases and J by 8 bases, leaving 14 bases between them. Germline CDR1 is SGDLS and CDR2 is YYNGEE. The CDR3 runs 13 residues. The CDR3 region has the DNA TGTGCCAGCAGCGCGGACTCCCTGGGGGGCTACACCTTC. Its protein product is CASSADSLGGYTF.

The genes are TRBV2 and TRBJ1-1; D is uncertain. Trimming shortened V by 7 bases and J by 4 bases, and 13 bases separated the two germline ends. CDR3 length: 13 amino acids. Looked up from germline, CDR1 is SNHLY and CDR2 is FYNNEI. CDR3 sequence (DNA): TGTGCCAGCAAGAGGCAACCAACCACTGAAGCTTTCTTT. Its protein product is CASKRQPTTEAFF.

This clonotype was picked up many times. The chain joins TRBV12-3 or TRBV12-4 to TRBJ1-2, with TRBD1 identical over 9 bases. V lost 5 bases to trimming and J lost 6 bases; unmatched junction nucleotides: 4. The CDR3 sequence is 13 residues long. Here the CDR3 DNA reads TGTGCCAGCAGTGCCGGGACAGGGAATGGCTACACCTTC. Its protein is CASSAGTGNGYTF.

V is TRBV30 and J is TRBJ1-5; D is uncertain. V was cut by 1 base and J by 7 bases, with 8 bases left in between. The CDR3 consists of 12 residues. Germline loops: CDR1 GTSNPN, CDR2 SVGIG (reference sequence). The CDR3, as DNA: TGTGCCTGGAGTGGGGAGGGCCAGCCCCAGCATTTT. This translates into CAWSGEGQPQHF. The complete variable domain, with remaining parts taken from reference TRBV30 and TRBJ1-5, reads SQTIHQWPATLVQPVGSPLSLECTVEGTSNPNLYWYRQAAGRGLQLLFYSVGIGQISSEVPQNLSASRPQDRQFILSSKKLLLSDSGFYLCAWSGEGQPQHFGDGTRLSIL.

This clonotype has at least ten counts. This rearrangement joins TRBV7-9 to TRBJ1-5; 8 bases agree with TRBD1. J gave up 6 bases and V 1 base, and 2 bases lay outside the gene matches. Germline CDR1 and CDR2: SEHNR and FQNEAQ (reference sequence). The CDR3 contains 14 residues. As DNA, the CDR3 is TGTGCCAGCAGCTTAGGGACAGGGCGTCAGCCCCAGCATTTT. Translated, it gives CASSLGTGRQPQHF.

J is TRBJ1-2 and V is TRBV29-1; 7 positions agree with TRBD1. V trimming: 7 bases; J trimming: 4 bases; junction bases outside the gene matches: 6. From germline, CDR1 is SQVTM and CDR2 ANQGSEA. This CDR3 is 12 amino acids long. DNA of the CDR3: TGCAGCGCCGGGACAGTAAGCTATGGCTACACCTTC. This encodes CSAGTVSYGYTF.

The chain couples TRBV19 to TRBJ2-1; 7 bases agree with TRBD1. Per the germline V gene, CDR1 is LNHDA and CDR2 is SQIVND (reference sequence). V shed 6 bases and J 0 bases; nucleotides not matched to a gene: 5. This CDR3 region has 15 residues. The CDR3 is CASRISGGSYNEQFF. The CDR3 bases are TGTGCCAGTAGGATCTCAGGGGGCTCCTACAATGAGCAGTTCTTC.

This clonotype was observed a handful of times. This chain uses TRBV18 with TRBJ1-1; D gene ambiguous. CDR1 is KGHSH, CDR2 LQKENI, per germline. The CDR3 sequence is 17 residues long. V shed 6 bases and J shed 0 bases, with 20 bases lying between them. The CDR3 DNA is TGTGCCAGCTCTAATTCAAGGATCGGGCAGCTGAACACTGAAGCTTTCTTT. This translates into CASSNSRIGQLNTEAFF.

V usage is TRBV4-1 and J usage is TRBJ1-5, with D unresolved. Trimming took 0 bases from V and 5 from J, leaving 11 bases between them. CDR3 length: 15 residues. Germline V CDR1 and CDR2: MGHRA, YSYEKL. The CDR3 loop is CASSQDRGPHQPQHF. CDR3 nucleotide sequence: TGCGCCAGCAGCCAAGATAGAGGGCCCCATCAGCCCCAGCATTTT.

This chain connects TRBV12-3 or TRBV12-4 to TRBJ2-1; 7 bases line up with TRBD2. The CDR3 loop spans 14 amino acids. V dropped 1 base and J dropped 4; count of bases not matched to a gene: 1. CDR3 in amino acids: CASSLDSGYNEQFF. CDR3 nucleotide sequence: TGTGCCAGCAGTTTAGATAGCGGGTACAATGAGCAGTTCTTC.

The chain uses TRBV11-2 and TRBJ2-3, with unresolved D. Deletions cut 1 base from V and 2 bases from J, with 13 bases between. The CDR3 is 16 amino acids. CDR1 is SGHAT and CDR2 is FQNNGV in the germline V gene. The CDR3 is CASSLGGITHTDTQYF. The CDR3 DNA is TGTGCCAGCAGCTTAGGTGGGATTACCCACACAGATACGCAGTATTTT.

This sequence joins TRBV4-1 and TRBJ2-7, with a tentative D call TRBD2 (6 bases). V was clipped by 4 bases and J by 4 bases, with 20 bases between them. This CDR3 has 16 residues. Germline V CDR1 and CDR2: MGHRA, YSYEKL. The CDR3 coding sequence is TGCGCCAGCAGCCGGGGGGATTACAGGTTGACTTACGAGCAGTACTTC. Amino acid sequence: CASSRGDYRLTYEQYF.

This clonotype was counted only a few times. The genes are TRBV7-2 and TRBJ1-3; D is unresolved. Per germline, CDR1 SGHTA and CDR2 FQGNSA. V shed 4 bases and J shed 0 bases, with 10 bases lying between them. This CDR3 contains 15 residues. The CDR3 protein is CASSSESISGNTIYF. CDR3 bases: TGTGCCAGCAGCTCCGAGAGTATCTCTGGAAACACCATATATTTT.

The chain combines TRBV25-1 with TRBJ1-1; 10 positions match TRBD1. The CDR3 consists of 16 residues. With 5 bases clipped from V and 7 bases from J, the junction kept 13 bases outside the gene matches. Germline V gene data show CDR1 as MGHDK and CDR2 as SYGVNS. CDR3 sequence: CASSRQGAPGRIEAFF. The CDR3 DNA reads as TGTGCCAGCAGTAGACAGGGGGCGCCAGGTCGTATTGAAGCTTTCTTT. Combining the CDR3 with reference TRBV25-1 and TRBJ1-1 gives the whole variable domain EADIYQTPRYLVIGTGKKITLECSQTMGHDKMYWYQQDPGMELHLIHYSYGVNSTEKGDLSSESTVSRIRTEHFPLTLESARPSHTSQYLCASSRQGAPGRIEAFFGQGTRLTVV.

The gene calls are TRBV6-2 or TRBV6-3 and TRBJ2-1, with a possible D match to TRBD1 (7 bases). Trimming shortened V by 6 bases and J by 4 bases, and 16 bases separated the two germline ends. The CDR3 consists of 15 residues. Germline V gene lookup returns CDR1 MNHEY and CDR2 SVGEGT. CDR3 loop: CASSPPRGVYNEQFF. CDR3 nucleotide sequence: TGTGCCAGCAGCCCCCCCAGGGGGGTATACAATGAGCAGTTCTTC.

This clonotype was recorded many times. This rearrangement joins TRBV21-1 to TRBJ2-5; the D call of TRBD1 is as the table states it, not checked on the DNA. TRBV21-1 is listed as a pseudogene. The length of the CDR3 is 16 residues. CDR3: CASSTPGTGTSETQYF. In DNA form, the CDR3 reads TGTGCCAGCAGCACCCCCGGGACAGGGACCTCTGAGACCCAGTACTTC.

The CDR3: CAWNRLFDQPQHF. CDR3 in DNA: TGTGCCTGGAATCGGCTCTTCGATCAGCCCCAGCATTTT. This chain connects TRBV30 to TRBJ1-5, with D hard to call. The CDR3 contains 13 residues. The V end lost 4 bases, the J end lost 5 bases, and 12 bases lay between the germline ends. Germline V gene data show CDR1 as GTSNPN and CDR2 as SVGIG (reference sequence).

The chain couples TRBV7-2 to TRBJ2-1; perhaps D is TRBD1 or TRBD2 (5 bases each). Germline V gene sequence: CDR1 SGHTA, CDR2 FQGNSA. Trimming pared 1 base from V and 4 bases from J, leaving 8 bases between. CDR3 length: 14 amino acids. The CDR3 DNA follows: TGTGCCAGCAGCTTAGTGGGGGTATACAATGAGCAGTTCTTC. Protein product: CASSLVGVYNEQFF.

In the case of this clonotype: The conserved final phenylalanine or tryptophan is absent from the CDR3, which likely points to a read error. The chain is built from TRBV20-1 and TRBJ1-1; D is perhaps TRBD1 (5 bases). Looked up from germline, CDR1 is DFQATT and CDR2 is SNEGSKA (reference sequence). CDR3 length: 15 residues. The V end lost 3 bases, the J end lost 3 bases, and 17 bases lay between the germline ends. The CDR3: CSARTLDSSDTEAFL. CDR3 nucleotides: TGCAGTGCTAGGACCCTCGACAGCTCTGACACTGAAGCTTTCTTG.

This clonotype was counted a few times. DNA for the CDR3: TGTGCCAGCAGCCGAGGACTAGCGGGATCCAGGAGGGGGGAGACCCAGTACTTC. Translated: CASSRGLAGSRRGETQYF. V and J are TRBV3-1 and TRBJ2-5, with TRBD2 matching 12 bases. Per the germline V gene, CDR1 is LGHDT and CDR2 is YNNKEL (reference sequence). Trimming cost V 4 bases and J 5 bases; bases outside gene matches: 14. The CDR3 sequence is 18 residues long.

The CDR3 DNA sequence: TGCAGCGTTGCACAGGTTAGCTCTGGAAACACCATATATTTT. This codes for CSVAQVSSGNTIYF. V is TRBV29-1 and J is TRBJ1-3; D might be TRBD1 (5 bases). Trimming pared 4 bases from V and 0 bases from J, leaving 10 bases between. The CDR3 loop spans 14 amino acids. Germline loops: CDR1 SQVTM, CDR2 ANQGSEA.

The chain carries TRBV6-6 and TRBJ2-2; 11 bases align to TRBD2. The trim removed 6 bases at V and 6 bases at J, leaving 12 bases unmatched. The CDR3 loop spans 17 amino acids. Germline loops: CDR1 MNHNY, CDR2 SVGAGI (reference sequence). The CDR3 sequence is CASRKGVAGGPAGELFF. The CDR3 region has the DNA TGTGCCAGCAGAAAGGGGGTAGCGGGAGGGCCCGCCGGGGAGCTGTTTTTT.

The rearrangement links TRBV4-3 to TRBJ2-5; D unclear. The germline V gene has CDR1 LGHNA and CDR2 YSLEER. This CDR3 has 16 amino acids. Between the trimmed V and J ends, which lost 0 bases and 8 bases, there was a span of 19 bases. DNA for the CDR3: TGCGCCAGCAGCCAAGATATAGTACGGGTCGGTGGCACCCAGTACTTC. The encoded protein is CASSQDIVRVGGTQYF.

The J gene is TRBJ2-5, the V gene TRBV4-3; D possibly corresponds to TRBD2 (5 bases). Per germline, CDR1 LGHNA and CDR2 YSLEER. The V gene lost 0 bases and the J gene lost 5 bases, with 10 bases spanning the gap. The CDR3 has 14 amino acids. The CDR3 region is CASSQDQRRETQYF. CDR3 in DNA: TGCGCCAGCAGCCAAGACCAGAGGAGGGAGACCCAGTACTTC.

This clonotype was seen a handful of times. The rearrangement uses TRBV29-1 and TRBJ1-1, with D perhaps TRBD1 (5 bases). Germline CDR1 is SQVTM and CDR2 is ANQGSEA. This CDR3 is 12 amino acids long. V shed 5 bases and J shed 1 base, with 8 bases lying between them. In nucleotides, the CDR3 is TGCAGCGTTCAGGGTCCGAACACTGAAGCTTTCTTT. It codes for CSVQGPNTEAFF.

The chain joins TRBV12-3 or TRBV12-4 to TRBJ2-7; no clear D. This CDR3 comprises 12 residues. Trimming shortened V by 5 bases and J by 3 bases, and 8 bases separated the two germline ends. The CDR3, as DNA: TGTGCCAGCAGTAGGCCGCTCTACGAGCAGTACTTC. It translates to CASSRPLYEQYF.